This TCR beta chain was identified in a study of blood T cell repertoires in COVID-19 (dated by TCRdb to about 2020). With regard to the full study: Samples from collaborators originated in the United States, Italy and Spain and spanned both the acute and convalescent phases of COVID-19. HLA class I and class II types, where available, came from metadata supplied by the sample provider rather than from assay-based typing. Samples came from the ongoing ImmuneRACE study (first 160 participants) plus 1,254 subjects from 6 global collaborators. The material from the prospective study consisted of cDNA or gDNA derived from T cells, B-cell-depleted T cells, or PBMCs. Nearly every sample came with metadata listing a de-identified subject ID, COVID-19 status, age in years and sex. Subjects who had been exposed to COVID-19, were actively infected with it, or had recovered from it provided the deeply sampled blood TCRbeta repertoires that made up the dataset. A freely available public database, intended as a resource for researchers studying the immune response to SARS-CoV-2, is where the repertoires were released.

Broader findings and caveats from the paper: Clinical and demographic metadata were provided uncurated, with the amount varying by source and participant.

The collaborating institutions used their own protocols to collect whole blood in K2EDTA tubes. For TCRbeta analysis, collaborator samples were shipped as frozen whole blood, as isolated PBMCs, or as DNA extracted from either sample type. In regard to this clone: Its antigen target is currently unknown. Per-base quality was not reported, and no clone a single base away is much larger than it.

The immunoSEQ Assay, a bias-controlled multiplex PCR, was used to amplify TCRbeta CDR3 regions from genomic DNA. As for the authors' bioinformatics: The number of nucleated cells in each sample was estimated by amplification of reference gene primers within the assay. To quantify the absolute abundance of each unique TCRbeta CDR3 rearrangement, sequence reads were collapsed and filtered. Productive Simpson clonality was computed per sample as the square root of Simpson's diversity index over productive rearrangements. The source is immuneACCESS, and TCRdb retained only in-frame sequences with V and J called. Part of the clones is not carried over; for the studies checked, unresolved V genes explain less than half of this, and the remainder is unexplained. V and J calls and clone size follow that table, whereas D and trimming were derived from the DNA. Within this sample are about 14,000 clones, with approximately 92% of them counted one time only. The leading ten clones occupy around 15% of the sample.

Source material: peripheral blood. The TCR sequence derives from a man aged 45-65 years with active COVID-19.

CDR3 loop: CASSLEAGYGYTF. The nucleotide sequence reads as follows: TGCGCCAGCAGCTTGGAGGCAGGCTATGGCTACACCTTC. The rearranged segments are TRBV5-1 and TRBJ1-2; no D gene call is confident. CDR3 length: 13 amino acids, cysteine to phenylalanine. The kept DNA is CDR3 alone, 39 bases in frame from the first base. The junction shows trimming of 0 bases on V and 4 bases on J, plus 7 bases between the germline ends. CDR1 is given as SGHRS and CDR2 as YFSETQ, both from the germline V gene.